This T cell receptor beta chain was found in a study of PD-L1 blockade in urothelial cancer. Study overall: Blood analysis was done at 3 weeks (second dose) and 6 weeks after treatment began.

V lost 3 bases and J 2 bases, leaving 14 bases between the germline ends. The CDR3 contains 16 residues. Looked up from germline, CDR1 is SGHKS and CDR2 is YYEKEE (reference sequence). The assay was immunoSEQ multiplex PCR, and TCRdb's table has in-frame clones only and misses some. The sample records more than 35,000 clones, approximately 82% being singletons. The V call is TRBV5-5, the J call TRBJ1-4; perhaps TRBD1 as D (5 bases). This receptor was identified in a man aged 70 or older with urothelial cancer. The sample consisted of PBMCs, taken around atezolizumab (anti-PD-L1) treatment. DNA for the CDR3: TGTGCCAGCAGCTCCATCGCAGGGTTTACTAATGAAAAACTGTTTTTT. Translating it yields CASSSIAGFTNEKLFF.